The clone carrying this TCR beta chain appeared once. The antigen remains unidentified. Only in-frame clones appear in the TCRdb table, and some are missing; sequencing was by immunoSEQ multiplex PCR. This sample has over 90,000 clones, with around 83% found just once. The entry originates in a study of T cell responses to AZD1222 COVID-19 vaccine. Study-level information: Researchers grouped second doses given at about 4 or about 12 weeks into one pool.

Study findings and constraints: Donor demographics were predominantly white British with a female majority; clonal diversity may be underestimated.

The CDR3 is made up of 13 amino acids. V was pared by 6 bases and J by 4 bases, with 9 bases between. Germline CDR1 and CDR2: MNHEY and SMNVEV (reference sequence). This receptor was identified in an adult in good health. The chain joins TRBV27 to TRBJ1-4; D not certain. The sequences come from peripheral blood, collected on day 0 of AZD1222 vaccination. The CDR3 here is CASRRAGNEKLFF. The CDR3 DNA follows: TGTGCCAGCAGAAGAGCCGGTAATGAAAAACTGTTTTTT.